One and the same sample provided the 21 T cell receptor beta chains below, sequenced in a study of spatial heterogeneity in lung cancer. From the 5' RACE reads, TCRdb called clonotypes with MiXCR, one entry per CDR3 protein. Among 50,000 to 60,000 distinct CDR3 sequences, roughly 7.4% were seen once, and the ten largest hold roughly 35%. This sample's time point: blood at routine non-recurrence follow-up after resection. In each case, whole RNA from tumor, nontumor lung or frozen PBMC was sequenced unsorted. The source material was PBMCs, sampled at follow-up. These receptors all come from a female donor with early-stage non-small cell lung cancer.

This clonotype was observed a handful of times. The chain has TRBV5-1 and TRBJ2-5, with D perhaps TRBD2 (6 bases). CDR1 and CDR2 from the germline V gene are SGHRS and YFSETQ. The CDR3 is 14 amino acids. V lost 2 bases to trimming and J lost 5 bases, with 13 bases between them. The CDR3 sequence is CASSFAGPRETQYF. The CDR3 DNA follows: TGCGCCAGCAGCTTCGCGGGGCCGAGGGAGACCCAGTACTTC.

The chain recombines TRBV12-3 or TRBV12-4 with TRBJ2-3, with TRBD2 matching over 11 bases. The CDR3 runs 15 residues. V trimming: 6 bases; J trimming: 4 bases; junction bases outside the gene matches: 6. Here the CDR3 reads CASRISGGASDTQYF. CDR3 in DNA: TGTGCCAGCAGGATTAGCGGGGGGGCATCAGATACGCAGTATTTT.

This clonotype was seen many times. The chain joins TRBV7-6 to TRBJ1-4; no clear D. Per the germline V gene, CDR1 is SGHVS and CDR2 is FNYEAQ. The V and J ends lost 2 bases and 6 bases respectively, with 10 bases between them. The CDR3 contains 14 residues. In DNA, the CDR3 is TGTGCCAGCAGCTTATTGTCTGCTGATGAAAAACTGTTTTTT. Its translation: CASSLLSADEKLFF.

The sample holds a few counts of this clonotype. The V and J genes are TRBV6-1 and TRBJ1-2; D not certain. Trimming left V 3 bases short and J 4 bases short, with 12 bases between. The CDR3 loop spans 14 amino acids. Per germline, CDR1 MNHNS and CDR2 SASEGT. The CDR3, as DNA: TGTGCCAGCAGTGAGTCGAGAAGTACCTATGGCTACACCTTC. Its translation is CASSESRSTYGYTF.

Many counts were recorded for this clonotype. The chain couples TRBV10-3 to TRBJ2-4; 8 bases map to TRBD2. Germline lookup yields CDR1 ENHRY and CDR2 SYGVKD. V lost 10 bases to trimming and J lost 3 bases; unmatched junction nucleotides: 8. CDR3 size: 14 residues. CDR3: CATQIGGDKNIQYF. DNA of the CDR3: TGTGCCACCCAAATCGGGGGGGACAAAAACATTCAGTACTTC.

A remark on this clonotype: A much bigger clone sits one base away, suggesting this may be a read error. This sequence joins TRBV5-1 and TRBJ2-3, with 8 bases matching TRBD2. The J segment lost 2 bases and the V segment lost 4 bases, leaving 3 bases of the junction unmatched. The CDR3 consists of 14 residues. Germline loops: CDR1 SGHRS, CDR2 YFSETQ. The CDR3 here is CASSLGGDTDTQYF. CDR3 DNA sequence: TGCGCCAGCAGCCTCGGGGGGGACACAGATACGCAGTATTTT.

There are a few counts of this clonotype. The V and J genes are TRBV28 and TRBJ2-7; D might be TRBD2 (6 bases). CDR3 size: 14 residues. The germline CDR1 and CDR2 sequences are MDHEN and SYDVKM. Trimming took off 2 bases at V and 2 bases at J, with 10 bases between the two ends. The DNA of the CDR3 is TGTGCCAGCAGTTTAGGGCGGGGCCCCTACGAGCAGTACTTC. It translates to CASSLGRGPYEQYF. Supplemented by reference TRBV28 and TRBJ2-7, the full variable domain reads DVKVTQSSRYLVKRTGEKVFLECVQDMDHENMFWYRQDPGLGLRLIYFSYDVKMKEKGDIPEGYSVSREKKERFSLILESASTNQTSMYLCASSLGRGPYEQYFGPGTRLTVT.

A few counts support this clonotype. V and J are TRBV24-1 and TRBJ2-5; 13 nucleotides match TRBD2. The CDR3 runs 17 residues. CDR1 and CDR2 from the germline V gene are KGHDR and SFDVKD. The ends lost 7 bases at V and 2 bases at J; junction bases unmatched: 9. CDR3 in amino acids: CATSRCGGLAGQETQYF. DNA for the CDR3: TGTGCCACCAGCCGTTGTGGGGGACTAGCGGGGCAAGAGACCCAGTACTTC.

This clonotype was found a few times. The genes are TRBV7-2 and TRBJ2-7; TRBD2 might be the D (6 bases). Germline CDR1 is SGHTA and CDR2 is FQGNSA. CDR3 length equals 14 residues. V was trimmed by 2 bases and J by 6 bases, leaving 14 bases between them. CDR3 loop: CASSLRDFSGEQYF. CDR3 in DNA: TGTGCCAGCAGCTTACGGGACTTCTCAGGCGAGCAGTACTTC.

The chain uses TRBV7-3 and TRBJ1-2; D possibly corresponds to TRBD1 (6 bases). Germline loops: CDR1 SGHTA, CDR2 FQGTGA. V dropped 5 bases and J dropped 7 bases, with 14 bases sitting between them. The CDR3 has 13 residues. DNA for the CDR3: TGTGCCAGCAGCCCCCCGGGGGGCAGTGGCTACACCTTC. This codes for CASSPPGGSGYTF.

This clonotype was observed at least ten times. The CDR3 here is CASSLPGTGVEKLFF. As DNA, the CDR3 is TGCGCCAGCAGCCTGCCCGGGACAGGGGTTGAAAAACTGTTTTTT. This chain joins TRBV4-1 and TRBJ1-4, with 10 bases matching TRBD1. The CDR3 is 15 amino acids. After removal of 4 bases from V and 7 bases from J, the junction contained 6 bases not matched to a gene. Germline CDR1 is MGHRA and CDR2 is YSYEKL.

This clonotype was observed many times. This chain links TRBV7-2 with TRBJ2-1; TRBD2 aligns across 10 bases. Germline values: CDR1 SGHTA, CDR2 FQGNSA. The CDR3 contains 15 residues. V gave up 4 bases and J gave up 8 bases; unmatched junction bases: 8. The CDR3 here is CASSSQGTSAYEQFF. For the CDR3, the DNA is TGTGCCAGCAGCTCTCAGGGGACTAGCGCCTATGAGCAGTTCTTC.

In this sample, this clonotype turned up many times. In nucleotides, the CDR3 is TGTGCCAGCAGCAGGGCTAACTATGGCTACACCTTC. Amino acid sequence: CASSRANYGYTF. The chain has TRBV7-9 and TRBJ1-2, with unresolved D. The CDR3 contains 12 residues. In germline, CDR1 is SEHNR, CDR2 FQNEAQ (reference sequence). V lost 5 bases and J lost 0, with 4 bases in between.

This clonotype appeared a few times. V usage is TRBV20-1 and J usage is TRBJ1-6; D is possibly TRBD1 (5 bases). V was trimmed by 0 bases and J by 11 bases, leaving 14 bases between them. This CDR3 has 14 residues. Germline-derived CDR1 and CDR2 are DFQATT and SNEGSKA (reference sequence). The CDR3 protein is CSARDKGSGPPLHF. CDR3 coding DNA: TGCAGTGCTAGAGATAAGGGGTCAGGGCCACCCCTCCACTTT.

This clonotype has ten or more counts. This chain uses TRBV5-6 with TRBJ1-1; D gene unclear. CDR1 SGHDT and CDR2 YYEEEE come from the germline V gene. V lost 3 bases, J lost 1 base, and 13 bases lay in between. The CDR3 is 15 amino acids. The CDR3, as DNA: TGTGCCAGCAGCTCCGGAATGGGGTGGAACACTGAAGCTTTCTTT. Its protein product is CASSSGMGWNTEAFF.

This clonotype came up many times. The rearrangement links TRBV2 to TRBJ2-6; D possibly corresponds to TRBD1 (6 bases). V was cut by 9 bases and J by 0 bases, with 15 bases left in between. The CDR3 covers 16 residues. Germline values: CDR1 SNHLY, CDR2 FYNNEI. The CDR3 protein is CASNSDRPSGANVLTF. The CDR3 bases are TGTGCCAGTAATTCTGACAGGCCCTCTGGGGCCAACGTCCTGACTTTC.

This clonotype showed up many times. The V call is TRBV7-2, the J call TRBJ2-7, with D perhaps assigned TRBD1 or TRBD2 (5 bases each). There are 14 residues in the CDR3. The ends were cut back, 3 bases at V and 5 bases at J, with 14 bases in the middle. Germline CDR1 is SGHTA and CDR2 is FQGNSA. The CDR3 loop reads CASSLRGEYHEQYF. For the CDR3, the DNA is TGTGCCAGCAGCTTGAGGGGAGAATATCACGAGCAGTACTTC.

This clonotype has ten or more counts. This CDR3 reads CASSLPGTGTYEQYF. As DNA, the CDR3 is TGTGCCAGCAGTTTACCCGGGACAGGGACTTACGAGCAGTACTTC. The J gene is TRBJ2-7, the V gene TRBV6-5; 9 bases map to TRBD1. The CDR3 extends over 15 amino acids. V shed 4 bases, J shed 4 bases, and the junction held 8 bases outside the gene matches. CDR1 is MNHEY and CDR2 is SVGAGI in the germline V gene.

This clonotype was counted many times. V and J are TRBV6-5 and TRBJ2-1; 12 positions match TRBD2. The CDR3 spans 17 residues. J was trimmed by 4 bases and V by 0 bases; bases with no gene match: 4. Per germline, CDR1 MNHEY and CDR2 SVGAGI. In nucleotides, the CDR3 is TGTGCCAGCAGTTACTCGACTAGCGGGGGAACTTACAATGAGCAGTTCTTC. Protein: CASSYSTSGGTYNEQFF.

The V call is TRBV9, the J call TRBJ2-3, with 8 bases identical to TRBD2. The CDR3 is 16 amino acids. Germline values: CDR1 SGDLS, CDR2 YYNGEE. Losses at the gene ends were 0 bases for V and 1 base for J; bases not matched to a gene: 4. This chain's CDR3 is CASSVDRRGGTDTQYF. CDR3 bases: TGTGCCAGCAGCGTAGATCGGCGGGGGGGCACAGATACGCAGTATTTT.

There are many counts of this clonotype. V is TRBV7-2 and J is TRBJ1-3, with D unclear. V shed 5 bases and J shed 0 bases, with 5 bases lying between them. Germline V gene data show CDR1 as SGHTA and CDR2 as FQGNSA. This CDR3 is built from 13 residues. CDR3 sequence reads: CASSGSSGNTIYF. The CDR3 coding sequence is TGTGCCAGCAGCGGTAGCTCTGGAAACACCATATATTTT.